A selection of T cell receptor beta chains follows, all from one sample in a study of CD8 T cells in ankylosing spondylitis. TCRdb reanalysed the 5' RACE reads using MiXCR and keeps one entry per CDR3 protein. The sample consists of around 300,000 distinct CDR3 sequences, more than 20% of them appearing once. The sequenced sample was blood, either unsorted or a sorted T cell fraction (not recorded which). These receptors originate from a female donor with ankylosing spondylitis or in good health (not recorded which). CDR3s include the opening cysteine and the closing phenylalanine or tryptophan. A D gene is named only where the DNA matches it firmly. Size tells how often a clone was seen (once, few, many) or the class of an expanded clone, and some rows leave it out.

CDR3: CASTPALGNSPLHF; DNA: TGTGCCAGCACCCCGGCGCTGGGTAATTCACCCCTCCACTTT; size: few; J: TRBJ1-6; D: NA; V: TRBV6-1
CDR3: CASSYSKSGSNNEQFF; DNA: TGTGCCAGCAGTTACTCGAAGAGCGGGAGCAATAATGAGCAGTTCTTC; size: few; J: TRBJ2-1; D: TRBD2; V: TRBV6-5
CDR3: CASSLYAGTANTGELFF; DNA: TGTGCCAGCAGCCTATATGCCGGGACCGCGAACACCGGGGAGCTGTTTTTT; size: many; J: TRBJ2-2; D: NA; V: TRBV7-3
CDR3: CASSLRLAGGPGEQFF; DNA: TGTGCCAGCAGCTTGCGACTGGCGGGAGGGCCGGGTGAGCAGTTCTTC; size: NA; J: TRBJ2-1; D: TRBD2; V: TRBV7-8
CDR3: CASSPRGVEQFF; DNA: TGTGCCAGCAGCCCCCGAGGGGTTGAGCAGTTCTTC; size: NA; J: TRBJ2-1; D: NA; V: TRBV6-5
CDR3: CASSYSWTSGGVGTDTQYF; DNA: TGTGCCAGCAGTTACTCTTGGACTAGCGGAGGCGTAGGCACAGATACGCAGTATTTT; size: NA; J: TRBJ2-3; D: TRBD2; V: TRBV6-2/TRBV6-3
CDR3: CSARGQGRRGEQFF; DNA: TGCAGTGCTAGAGGACAGGGTCGAAGAGGTGAGCAGTTCTTC; size: NA; J: TRBJ2-1; D: TRBD1; V: TRBV20-1
CDR3: CASSVGTSSSYADTQYF; DNA: TGTGCCAGCAGCGTGGGGACTAGTTCAAGTTACGCTGATACGCAGTATTTT; size: once; J: TRBJ2-3; D: TRBD2; V: TRBV9
CDR3: CATSAASGSGNNEQFF; DNA: TGTGCCACCAGTGCGGCTAGCGGGTCGGGGAACAATGAGCAGTTCTTC; size: NA; J: TRBJ2-1; D: TRBD2; V: TRBV24-1
CDR3: CASSLIRLAGDEQFF; DNA: TGTGCCAGCAGCTTAATCCGACTAGCGGGAGATGAGCAGTTCTTC; size: NA; J: TRBJ2-1; D: TRBD2; V: TRBV7-2
CDR3: CASSLAAYEGETQYF; DNA: TGTGCCAGCAGCTTAGCCGCGTACGAAGGAGAGACCCAGTACTTC; size: few; J: TRBJ2-5; D: NA; V: TRBV7-2